Ten or more counts support the clone carrying this TCR beta chain. The antigen remains undetermined. Among ophthalmopathy patients, the Clinical Activity Score reached at least 3, the NOSPECS grade reached at least 4, and duration remained under 3 months. Exclusion followed for patients with uncontrolled infection, other autoimmune disease, pregnancy or lactation. The source material, RNA transcripts, was used to amplify TCR beta CDR3 regions. HTBI primers were the set used in a first-round RT-PCR of the TCR CDR3. One entry per CDR3 protein, called by TCRdb with MiXCR from the multiplex PCR reads. The repertoire holds around 340,000 distinct CDR3 sequences, with about a sixth as singletons. Trimming took off 6 bases at V and 0 bases at J, with 15 bases between the two ends. Per germline, CDR1 MDHEN and CDR2 SYDVKM. The CDR3 runs 15 residues. The data stem from a study of T cells in Graves' hyperthyroidism and ophthalmopathy.

Study outcomes and limitations: Blood held most thyroid clonotypes expanded above 0.001 frequency. The model identified upcoming ophthalmopathy a median about 6.5 months ahead of onset.

Sequenced input: blood. This receptor was taken from a woman between 40 and 50 years old with Graves' ophthalmopathy. The gene calls are TRBV28 and TRBJ2-7; no definite D call. CDR3 sequence reads: CASSLQSKGSYEQYF. For the CDR3, the DNA is TGTGCCAGCAGCCTACAAAGTAAGGGCTCCTACGAGCAGTACTTC.